This T cell receptor beta chain derives from a study of T cells after yellow fever vaccination. V lost 6 bases and J lost 4; bases outside the gene matches: 10. CDR1 and CDR2 from the germline V gene are KGHSH and LQKENI. The CDR3 extends over 16 amino acids. This clonotype was counted ten times or more. The antigen remains unidentified. The study made its TCR cDNA through 5'RACE template switching. That step introduced a universal primer site along with UMIs. TCRdb reanalysed the 5' RACE reads using MiXCR and keeps one entry per CDR3 protein. The repertoire consists of 250,000 or so distinct CDR3 sequences, with roughly 3.5% occurring once and the leading ten covering around 20%. Notes on the study in general: Most clones from primary vaccination resurfaced after the booster (approximately 96% CD4, over 75% CD8). Compared with primary, the secondary response was weaker and peaked at day 5, not 15.

The material sequenced was PBMCs, taken 15 days after the yellow fever booster vaccination. The V call is TRBV18, the J call TRBJ2-1, with 9 bases lining up with TRBD2. The TCR originated in a man aged 18-30 years who received the YFV17D yellow fever vaccine. CDR3 in amino acids: CASSEAGGLRYNEQFF. CDR3 DNA sequence: TGTGCCAGCTCCGAAGCGGGGGGCCTAAGGTACAATGAGCAGTTCTTC.